The rows below give T cell receptor beta chains drawn from one sample of a study of T cell repertoires in cytomegalovirus infection. TCRdb itself ran the reads through MiXCR, one entry per CDR3 protein. The data contain tens of thousands of distinct CDR3 sequences, roughly 20% of them seen just once; the ten biggest clones take up about 72%. These receptors' antigens are unknown. The sample in question was CD8+ T cells from cultured PBMCs, obtained from culture after CMV antigen stimulation. These receptors were obtained from a human donor in good health (CMV status not recorded). Some clones in this sample may be carry-over from other donors' samples. The conserved cysteine and the conserved F or W are not part of the CDR3 here. The order of the fields is V gene, CDR3 length, D gene, J gene, CDR3 protein. The D gene is left open where the match is weak.

TRBV4-1	12	TRBD1	TRBJ1-1	ASSPGQGGPEAF
TRBV12-3/TRBV12-4	12	TRBD1	TRBJ1-1	ASSTGGGNTEAF
TRBV7-8	13	TRBD2	TRBJ2-3	ASSLLAGGLNTQY
TRBV4-1	12	NA	TRBJ1-5	ASSQGVGLQPQH
TRBV5-4	15	NA	TRBJ1-1	ASSLEPLFPRIGEAF
TRBV4-1	13	TRBD1	TRBJ1-4	ASSQVDRAHEKLF
TRBV6-2/TRBV6-3	14	TRBD1	TRBJ1-2	ASSSDRAQANYGYT
TRBV29-1	15	TRBD1	TRBJ2-5	SVEDQGDRGPQETQY
TRBV6-5	12	NA	TRBJ2-4	ASSYSEDSNIQY
TRBV9	9	NA	TRBJ1-1	ASSVVNEAF